The 16 T cell receptor beta chains listed next were all sequenced from one sample in a study of blood T cells in healthy people across ages. The second PCR ran roughly 6 to 11 cycles with a sample-barcoded 5' primer and J-beta primers. In TCRdb, the 5' RACE reads were re-called with MiXCR into one record per CDR3 protein. The sample has 850,000 to 1,000,000 distinct CDR3 sequences, around 48% seen once. The sample was blood. The receptors here all came from a man between 25 and 39 years old in good health.

This clonotype was seen a handful of times. V gene TRBV29-1 combines with J gene TRBJ2-3, with D unclear. Trimming stripped 0 bases from V and 2 bases from J, with 9 bases between. In germline, CDR1 is SQVTM, CDR2 ANQGSEA. There are 14 residues in the CDR3. CDR3 in amino acids: CSVEDSLITDTQYF. The DNA of the CDR3 is TGCAGCGTTGAAGATTCGCTCATCACAGATACGCAGTATTTT.

About this clonotype itself: The junction shows a germline mismatch at one end, possibly a read error. J is TRBJ2-3 and V is TRBV5-1; D possibly uses TRBD1 or TRBD2 (6 bases each). CDR3 length equals 18 residues. Germline CDR1 reads SGHRS; CDR2 reads YFSETQ. This CDR3 is CASSLEGGGAGGTDTQYF. CDR3 nucleotide sequence: TGCGCTAGCAGCTTGGAGGGGGGCGGAGCTGGTGGCACAGATACGCAGTATTTT.

This CDR3 reads CASGQGSKGAYEQYF. The CDR3 coding sequence is TGTGCCAGCGGACAGGGTTCTAAGGGGGCCTACGAGCAGTACTTC. V and J are TRBV6-4 and TRBJ2-7; 8 bases align to TRBD1. There are 15 residues in the CDR3. CDR1 and CDR2 (germline): MRHNA, SNTAGT. Germline trimming cut 8 bases from V and 2 bases from J; bases unmatched to any gene: 11.

This clonotype was seen a few times. The chain has TRBV12-3 or TRBV12-4 and TRBJ1-1; D is perhaps TRBD1 (6 bases). CDR3 length: 15 residues. V was clipped by 5 bases and J by 1 base, with 14 bases between them. This CDR3 is CASSHYSTGNTEAFF. CDR3 sequence (DNA): TGTGCCAGCAGTCACTACTCGACAGGGAACACTGAAGCTTTCTTT.

This clonotype appeared many times. The chain uses TRBV7-2 and TRBJ2-2; D is unresolved. V was shortened by 4 bases and J by 3 bases, with 6 bases between the two germline ends. The CDR3 runs to 13 residues. Germline V lookup: CDR1 SGHTA, CDR2 FQGNSA. Here the CDR3 reads CASSSLDTGELFF. Here the CDR3 DNA reads TGTGCCAGCAGCTCGCTTGACACCGGGGAGCTGTTTTTT.

The rearrangement uses TRBV6-2 or TRBV6-3 and TRBJ1-4; no reliable D call. The CDR3 has 11 residues. The germline V gene encodes CDR1 MNHEY and CDR2 SVGEGT. With 5 bases removed from V and 9 bases from J, the gap between germline ends came to 7 bases. DNA of the CDR3: TGTGCCAGCAGTGAGCATCAAAAACTGTTTTTT. It encodes CASSEHQKLFF.

The count of this clonotype is one. The V call is TRBV18, the J call TRBJ2-5; tentatively, D is TRBD2 (5 bases). Judging by the DNA end, TRBJ2-7 fits better; the J call may be wrong. Germline V gene data show CDR1 as KGHSH and CDR2 as LQKENI. The CDR3 length is 13 residues. This CDR3 is CASSATEENEQYF. The CDR3 DNA sequence: TGTGCCAGCTCCGCGACGGAGGAAAACGAGCAGTACTTC.

The chain has TRBV29-1 and TRBJ1-1; the D gene is possibly TRBD1 (6 bases). CDR1 and CDR2 (germline): SQVTM, ANQGSEA. CDR3 length: 13 amino acids. Trimming removed 3 bases from V and 1 base from J, with 9 bases in between. CDR3 coding DNA: TGCAGCGTTGAGGCGGACAGGAACACTGAAGCTTTCTTT. It specifies CSVEADRNTEAFF.

The chain has TRBV27 and TRBJ2-4; D possibly corresponds to TRBD2 (6 bases). The end of the DNA aligns better with TRBJ2-7, so the J call may be wrong. Germline V lookup: CDR1 MNHEY, CDR2 SMNVEV (reference sequence). The CDR3 totals 15 residues. Here the CDR3 reads CASRAYLGRSYEQYF. Here the CDR3 DNA reads TGTGCCAGCAGAGCCTATCTGGGGAGGAGCTACGAGCAGTACTTC.

This rearrangement joins TRBV27 to TRBJ2-7; 10 positions match TRBD1. V dropped 6 bases and J dropped 4; count of bases not matched to a gene: 12. CDR3 length equals 16 residues. Looked up from germline, CDR1 is MNHEY and CDR2 is SMNVEV (reference sequence). CDR3 loop: CASSHITGQGRYEQYF. Here the CDR3 DNA reads TGTGCCAGCAGCCACATTACGGGACAGGGGAGATACGAGCAGTACTTC.

The CDR3 DNA follows: TGTGCCAGCAGCTTAGTAGGCACCCGGGGAGATACGCAGTATTTT. Its translation: CASSLVGTRGDTQYF. This sequence joins TRBV7-9 and TRBJ2-3; a weak D match, TRBD2 (5 bases). V lost 1 base to trimming and J lost 5 bases, with 13 bases between them. Germline-derived CDR1 and CDR2 are SEHNR and FQNEAQ (reference sequence). CDR3 length: 15 amino acids.

The chain couples TRBV5-4 to TRBJ2-1; 9 nucleotides agree with TRBD2. The CDR3 covers 16 residues. V lost 4 bases to trimming and J lost 7 bases; unmatched junction nucleotides: 12. CDR1 is SGHNT, CDR2 YYREEE, per germline (reference sequence). CDR3 residues: CASSPSARLAVNEQFF. In DNA, the CDR3 is TGTGCCAGCAGCCCGTCCGCGAGACTAGCGGTAAATGAGCAGTTCTTC. The variable domain in full, completed from reference TRBV5-4 and TRBJ2-1, reads ETGVTQSPTHLIKTRGQQVTLRCSSQSGHNTVSWYQQALGQGPQFIFQYYREEENGRGNFPPRFSGLQFPNYSSELNVNALELDDSALYLCASSPSARLAVNEQFFGPGTRLTVL.

This clonotype was seen at least ten times. The CDR3 region is CASSLGASGGKNIQYF. CDR3 bases: TGTGCCAGCAGCTTAGGAGCTAGCGGGGGCAAAAACATTCAGTACTTC. The chain uses TRBV7-2 and TRBJ2-4, with TRBD2 matching 10 bases. The CDR3 is 16 amino acids. Germline values: CDR1 SGHTA, CDR2 FQGNSA. Germline trimming cut 1 base from V and 3 bases from J; bases unmatched to any gene: 3.

The chain employs TRBV27 and TRBJ2-2; D unresolved. CDR3 length equals 14 residues. V lost 8 bases and J 4 bases, leaving 14 bases between the germline ends. CDR1 and CDR2 (germline): MNHEY, SMNVEV (reference sequence). The CDR3 DNA is TGTGCCAGCGGTTCAGCAGGTACCACCGGGGAGCTGTTTTTT. Translating it yields CASGSAGTTGELFF.

This clonotype has just a few counts. The chain is built from TRBV7-8 and TRBJ2-1; D is perhaps TRBD2 (5 bases). V was cut by 1 base and J by 4 bases, with 14 bases left in between. The length of the CDR3 is 16 residues. Germline-derived CDR1 and CDR2 are SGHVS and FQNEAQ. CDR3 residues: CASSLGGRGGYNEQFF. The CDR3 bases are TGTGCCAGCAGCTTAGGCGGTAGAGGAGGTTACAATGAGCAGTTCTTC.

The chain recombines TRBV29-1 with TRBJ1-2, with D unresolved. Trimming shortened V by 5 bases and J by 3 bases, and 7 bases separated the two germline ends. Germline CDR1 is SQVTM and CDR2 is ANQGSEA. CDR3 size: 11 residues. The CDR3 DNA reads as TGCAGCGTTTGGACGGACTATGGCTACACCTTC. Protein: CSVWTDYGYTF.